This is a list of T cell receptor beta chains from one sample in a study of T cells in severe cutaneous drug reactions. TCRdb reprocessed the multiplex PCR reads, with one entry per CDR3 protein and no DNA. The listing contains under 2,000 distinct CDR3 sequences. Sequencing used PBMCs. The source of these receptors is a human donor with Stevens-Johnson syndrome, a severe cutaneous drug reaction. The CDR3 runs from the conserved cysteine through the conserved F or W. Not all rows give a size; the values are once, few, many and, for expanded clones, a class.

j_call v_call clone_size cdr3_aa
TRBJ1-1 TRBV7-6 . CASSRTRHSGDRYYTEALF
TRBJ2-3 TRBV6-4 large CASSDGQGGDTQYF
TRBJ2-7 TRBV10-3 . CAISDDRGFYEQYF
TRBJ2-2 TRBV4-1 medium-sized CASSQPFVYPGELFF
TRBJ2-7 TRBV6-1 medium-sized CASSPDSIGYEQYF
TRBJ2-7 TRBV11-2 medium-sized CASSGPRTVYEQYF
TRBJ1-1 TRBV4-1 large CASSQDRGRSTEAFF
TRBJ2-7 TRBV5-1 medium-sized CASSLSVQGNYEQYF
TRBJ2-1 TRBV18 medium-sized CASSTRQLGTYNEQFF
TRBJ2-1 TRBV5-5 medium-sized CASSLWDGSYNEQFF
TRBJ2-7 TRBV12-5 . CASGLGGLADAYEQYF
TRBJ1-3 TRBV7-2 medium-sized CASSRGHTASGNTIYF
TRBJ1-2 TRBV5-4 . CASSNPETGNYGYTF
TRBJ2-5 TRBV5-8 medium-sized CASSLELRGQGAETQYF
TRBJ2-5 TRBV6-4 large CASSDYSGETQYF
TRBJ2-3 TRBV12-3/TRBV12-4 medium-sized CASRPLAGVSTDTQYF
TRBJ2-2 TRBV6-1 medium-sized CASIRTANTGELFF
TRBJ2-7 TRBV28 medium-sized CASSLPTGGPVLEQYF
TRBJ1-1 TRBV7-9 medium-sized CASSPRGGGDTEAFF